This is a list of T cell receptor beta chains from one sample in a study of blood T cell repertoires in COVID-19. Clones were sequenced by immunoSEQ multiplex PCR, and TCRdb holds only the in-frame ones, with some missing. The table includes about 86,000 clones, approximately 83% detected once. Material for sequencing was peripheral blood. The receptors were gathered from an elderly woman with active or convalescent COVID-19. CDR3s include the opening cysteine and the closing phenylalanine or tryptophan. A D gene is named only where the DNA matches it firmly. For some rows the clone size is stated as once, few or many, or as a class when expanded; others skip it.

j_gene: TRBJ2-7
v_gene: TRBV7-3
abundance: .
d_gene: .
CDR3aa: CASSPNSGAAYEQYF
CDR3nt: TGTGCCAGCAGCCCTAATAGCGGTGCAGCCTACGAGCAGTACTTC

j_gene: TRBJ2-3
v_gene: TRBV28
abundance: .
d_gene: TRBD2
CDR3aa: CASKTSGRPTDTQYF
CDR3nt: TGTGCCAGCAAGACTAGCGGGAGGCCCACAGATACGCAGTATTTT

j_gene: TRBJ1-1
v_gene: TRBV12-5
abundance: .
d_gene: .
CDR3aa: CASGLGENTEAFF
CDR3nt: TGTGCTAGTGGTTTGGGAGAGAACACTGAAGCTTTCTTT

j_gene: TRBJ2-3
v_gene: TRBV6-5
abundance: few
d_gene: .
CDR3aa: CASSLDRNTQYF
CDR3nt: TGTGCCAGCAGTCTGGACAGAAATACGCAGTATTTT

j_gene: TRBJ2-5
v_gene: TRBV5-1
abundance: once
d_gene: .
CDR3aa: CASSPQGSRLFQETQYF
CDR3nt: TGCGCCAGCAGCCCCCAGGGGAGCCGACTCTTCCAAGAGACCCAGTACTTC

j_gene: TRBJ2-1
v_gene: TRBV28
abundance: .
d_gene: TRBD1
CDR3aa: CASSPRDRTYNEQFF
CDR3nt: TGTGCCAGCAGCCCACGGGACAGGACCTACAATGAGCAGTTCTTC

j_gene: TRBJ1-1
v_gene: TRBV5-4
abundance: .
d_gene: .
CDR3aa: CASSPGGAADTEAFF
CDR3nt: TGTGCCAGCAGCCCGGGGGGGGCGGCTGACACTGAAGCTTTCTTT

j_gene: TRBJ1-2
v_gene: TRBV6-6
abundance: .
d_gene: .
CDR3aa: CASSKRLPRGKGYTF
CDR3nt: TGTGCCAGCAGTAAACGACTACCCAGGGGTAAAGGCTACACCTTC

j_gene: TRBJ2-7
v_gene: TRBV6-5
abundance: .
d_gene: TRBD2
CDR3aa: CASAEASGGFEQYF
CDR3nt: TGTGCCAGCGCAGAAGCTAGCGGGGGGTTCGAGCAGTACTTC

j_gene: TRBJ2-7
v_gene: TRBV28
abundance: .
d_gene: TRBD2
CDR3aa: CASSLGRGDHEQYF
CDR3nt: TGTGCCAGCAGTTTAGGGCGGGGGGATCACGAGCAGTACTTC

j_gene: TRBJ2-7
v_gene: TRBV2
abundance: .
d_gene: .
CDR3aa: CASERTHEQYF
CDR3nt: TGTGCCAGCGAGCGTACCCACGAGCAGTACTTC

j_gene: TRBJ2-2
v_gene: TRBV14
abundance: .
d_gene: TRBD1
CDR3aa: CASSPTGGFTGELFF
CDR3nt: TGTGCCAGCAGCCCTACAGGGGGCTTCACCGGGGAGCTGTTTTTT

j_gene: TRBJ1-3
v_gene: TRBV18
abundance: .
d_gene: .
CDR3aa: CASSQETGNSGNTIYF
CDR3nt: TGTGCCAGCTCACAGGAAACAGGGAACTCTGGAAACACCATATATTTT

j_gene: TRBJ1-2
v_gene: TRBV18
abundance: .
d_gene: .
CDR3aa: CASSPNPRGVTSGYTF
CDR3nt: TGTGCCAGCTCACCCAACCCTCGGGGGGTTACGAGTGGCTACACCTTC

j_gene: TRBJ2-5
v_gene: TRBV7-3
abundance: .
d_gene: TRBD2
CDR3aa: CASSFKAGVKETQYF
CDR3nt: TGTGCCAGCAGCTTTAAGGCGGGAGTCAAAGAGACCCAGTACTTC

j_gene: TRBJ1-6
v_gene: TRBV2
abundance: .
d_gene: TRBD1
CDR3aa: CASSEALGTGTPLHF
CDR3nt: TGTGCCAGCAGTGAAGCATTGGGGACAGGGACACCCCTCCACTTT